This record covers a single TCR beta chain. The antigen remains undetermined. A quantitative 5'-RACE method, one with molecular barcodes, was used to make TCR beta libraries. TCRdb reprocessed the 5' RACE reads via MiXCR and lists one record per CDR3 protein. The data show approximately 210,000 distinct CDR3 sequences, with roughly 13% seen just once and 15% to 20% held by the top ten. This record comes from a study of CD8 T cells in ankylosing spondylitis. Study-wide findings and caveats: There was a TCR beta motif, made of fewer than 10 highly homologous variants, that appeared characteristic of ankylosing spondylitis blood. Past studies reported some motif variants in reactive arthritis synovial fluid and blood. Researchers report that disease-linked clones proved CD8+ and relatively rare in peripheral blood.

The sample taken for sequencing was blood, either unsorted or a sorted T cell fraction (not recorded which). This sequence originates from a male donor with ankylosing spondylitis or in good health (not recorded which).

This CDR3 is CASSQAPGGEGTDTQYF. The CDR3 nucleotides are TGTGCCAGCAGTCAGGCCCCGGGGGGAGAGGGCACAGATACGCAGTATTTT. This chain joins TRBV6-4 and TRBJ2-3; 7 nucleotides line up with TRBD2. The CDR3 covers 17 residues. With 5 bases clipped from V and 1 base from J, the junction kept 12 bases outside the gene matches. The germline gives CDR1 MRHNA, CDR2 SNTAGT.